This T cell receptor beta chain was sequenced for a study of CXCR3-negative and CXCR3-positive naive CD8 T cells (dated by TCRdb to between 2017 and 2020). Broadly, across the study: In total, approximately 150 million TRB reads were obtained, corresponding to roughly 1.5 +/- 0.3 million reads per library. TRBV-TRBJ cluster analysis included naive subsets from about 5 donors and memory cells from 3 donors. Diversity and physicochemical repertoire analyses covered around 10 donors pooled from two independent experiments.

From its cysteine to its phenylalanine, the CDR3 spans 14 amino acids. The nucleotide record is missing. The germline V gene supplies CDR1 MNHEY and CDR2 SVGAGI. Broader findings and caveats from the paper: TRB CDR3s from CXCR3-positive naive cells showed higher hydrophobicity (lower Kidera factor 4), lower energy, and higher strength and volume indices than CXCR3-negative naive cells. Both naive subsets had comparably high repertoire diversity, while memory CD8+ T cells had much lower repertoire diversity. Similar TRBV-TRBJ usage was shown by naive CXCR3-negative and CXCR3-positive cells from the same donor, whereas distinct patterns were shown by memory cells. CXCR3 expression partially decreased after cryopreservation, so most assays used freshly isolated PBMCs. Surface CD5, linked to self-reactivity in mice, was comparable between naive subsets; TCR interaction strength was therefore also inferred from TRB CDR3 physicochemical properties.

Each CD8+ T cell subset was flow-sorted in triplicate, and around 320,000 cells per subset were placed directly into RLT lysis buffer. To exclude memory contaminants, naive CD8+ T cells were stringently defined as CD45RO-CCR7+CD27+CD95-. Peripheral blood mononuclear cells were isolated from buffy coats by standard density gradient centrifugation. A FACSAria III was used to flow-sort naive CD8+ T cells into CXCR3-negative and CXCR3-positive populations. Total RNA was extracted from sorted cells using an RNeasy Mini Kit. These reads were obtained on a NextSeq 550. The Human TCR Profiling Kit (MiLaboratory) was used to prepare UMI-labeled 5' RACE TRB cDNA libraries. cDNA synthesis used the entire amount of extracted RNA, and PCR amplification then used the entire amount of cDNA produced. Libraries were prepared in parallel with an identical number of PCR cycles. In the paper's pipeline: With a minimum of two reads required per UMI, MIGEC and MiXCR pulled out about 50,000 +/- 10,000 unique UMI-labeled TRB cDNA molecules from each library. Each library averaged roughly 40,000 +/- 10,000 functional in-frame TRB CDR3 nucleotide clonotypes without stop codons. After downsampling to 5000 UMI-labeled TRB molecules per sample, diversity metrics such as normalized Shannon-Wiener and Chao1 were calculated in VDJtools. VDJtools was used to calculate clonotype-size-weighted physicochemical properties of the central five CDR3 residues, namely interaction energy, strength, volume and Kidera factor 4. Following reprocessing of the reads by TCRdb, the data hold one row per CDR3 protein sequence and no DNA is available. TCRdb, not the original authors, processed these V and J calls. This sample's listing comprises tens of thousands of distinct CDR3 sequences. The top ten clones comprise about 0.62% of the sample.

Concerning this clonotype itself: Its antigen target is currently unknown.

Sequenced sample: naive CXCR3+ CD8+ T cells from blood. Reading the label with the study, this specimen's cell subset or site is: CD45RO-CCR7+CD27+CD95- naive CD8+ T cells expressing CXCR3 (TNR3+). The source of this sequence is a human donor in good health. Some clones in this sample may be carry-over from other donors' samples. Here the chain combines TRBV6-5 and TRBJ1-5. The CDR3 amino acid sequence is: CASSYSGSNQPQHF.